A single sample is the source of the 14 T cell receptor beta chains below, sequenced in a study of cytomegalovirus exposure and HLA in healthy donors. The study ran its PCR with 60 Vbeta and 13 Jbeta primers. Here immunoSEQ multiplex PCR was the method, and the copy in TCRdb shows in-frame clones only, minus some. The data contain 95,000 to 150,000 clones, approximately 70% of them seen just once; the ten biggest clones take up about 1.5%. The sample consisted of PBMCs. These receptors came from a man aged 18 to 29 in good health and CMV-seronegative.

This chain links TRBV20-1 with TRBJ1-4; D gene ambiguous. CDR3 length equals 11 residues. Per germline, CDR1 DFQATT and CDR2 SNEGSKA (reference sequence). Trimming removed 6 bases from V and 7 bases from J, with 9 bases in between. The chain's CDR3 is CSAPRGEKLFF. CDR3 bases: TGCAGTGCCCCGCGGGGTGAAAAACTGTTTTTT.

V and J are TRBV5-6 and TRBJ1-2, with TRBD1 as a possible D gene (6 bases). The germline V gene encodes CDR1 SGHDT and CDR2 YYEEEE. The V gene lost 1 base and the J gene lost 1 base, with 14 bases spanning the gap. The CDR3 contains 16 residues. For the CDR3, the DNA is TGTGCCAGCAGCTTGCGTCAGGGGATAGTTAACTATGGCTACACCTTC. Protein: CASSLRQGIVNYGYTF.

This clone was found a few times. Other DNA variants within this sample encode the same CDR3. This chain uses TRBV18 with TRBJ1-5, with 7 bases identical to TRBD1. Germline assignment: CDR1 KGHSH and CDR2 LQKENI. The CDR3 loop spans 14 amino acids. Trimming removed 2 bases from V and 2 bases from J; junction bases left unmatched: 0. Written as DNA, the CDR3 is TGTGCCAGCTCACCAGACAGGGGCAATCAGCCCCAGCATTTT. It yields the protein CASSPDRGNQPQHF.

The chain combines TRBV10-3 with TRBJ2-3; unclear D gene. Deletions cut 7 bases from V and 0 bases from J, with 14 bases between. This CDR3 is 15 amino acids long. CDR1 is ENHRY, CDR2 SYGVKD, per germline. The CDR3 loop reads CAITDIKTSTDTQYF. The CDR3 DNA follows: TGTGCCATCACCGACATAAAAACTAGCACAGATACGCAGTATTTT.

The DNA for the CDR3 is TGTGCCAGCAGCTTGGTAGGGGATAATGAAAAACTGTTTTTT. Translating it yields CASSLVGDNEKLFF. This chain links TRBV5-6 with TRBJ1-4; D is possibly TRBD1 (5 bases). CDR3 length: 14 residues. Germline loops: CDR1 SGHDT, CDR2 YYEEEE. Trimming left V 0 bases short and J 4 bases short, with 7 bases between.

This clone was picked up a small number of times. The chain employs TRBV9 and TRBJ1-4; D not resolved. The ends were cut back, 0 bases at V and 0 bases at J, with 6 bases in the middle. Germline values: CDR1 SGDLS, CDR2 YYNGEE. The CDR3 consists of 15 residues. CDR3: CASSVGVTTNEKLFF. CDR3 nucleotide sequence: TGTGCCAGCAGCGTAGGAGTCACAACTAATGAAAAACTGTTTTTT. The variable domain in full, with the rest retrieved from reference TRBV9 and TRBJ1-4, is DSGVTQTPKHLITATGQRVTLRCSPRSGDLSVYWYQQSLDQGLQFLIQYYNGEERAKGNILERFSAQQFPDLHSELNLSSLELGDSALYFCASSVGVTTNEKLFFGSGTQLSVL.

This CDR3 is CSVGGVSFGGSYEQYF. The CDR3 coding sequence is TGCAGCGTTGGGGGGGTAAGTTTCGGGGGCTCCTACGAGCAGTACTTC. V and J are TRBV29-1 and TRBJ2-7; a possible D gene is TRBD2 (6 bases). Germline-derived CDR1 and CDR2 are SQVTM and ANQGSEA. The CDR3 runs to 16 residues. V lost 4 bases, J lost 0 bases, and 19 bases lay in between.

This sequence joins TRBV5-1 and TRBJ2-3; D possibly corresponds to TRBD1 (7 bases). The CDR3 runs 16 residues. Germline CDR1 is SGHRS and CDR2 is YFSETQ. V lost 3 bases, J lost 6 bases, and 20 bases lay in between. The CDR3 sequence is CASSYNRGTATDTQYF. The DNA for the CDR3 is TGCGCCAGCAGCTACAACCGCGGGACAGCCACTGATACGCAGTATTTT.

V is TRBV2 and J is TRBJ1-2; no clear D gene. This CDR3 contains 14 residues. CDR1 is SNHLY and CDR2 is FYNNEI in the germline V gene. V shed 6 bases and J shed 7 bases, with 18 bases lying between them. The chain's CDR3 is CASSRLTTPGGYTF. CDR3 bases: TGTGCCAGCAGCCGATTGACTACGCCGGGTGGCTACACCTTC.

This chain joins TRBV6-5 and TRBJ1-1, with 12 positions matching TRBD1. The CDR3 contains 13 residues. Germline loops: CDR1 MNHEY, CDR2 SVGAGI. V lost 5 bases, J lost 6 bases, and 1 base stayed unmatched. CDR3 nucleotides: TGTGCCAGCAGTCGGGACAGGGGGCCTGAAGCTTTCTTT. Translating it yields CASSRDRGPEAFF.

The chain carries TRBV7-9 and TRBJ2-1; the match to TRBD2 covers 7 bases. Germline values: CDR1 SEHNR, CDR2 FQNEAQ (reference sequence). The CDR3 has 14 residues. J was trimmed by 4 bases and V by 6 bases; bases with no gene match: 6. CDR3 loop: CASRREEPYNEQFF. In DNA, the CDR3 is TGTGCCAGCAGACGGGAGGAACCTTACAATGAGCAGTTCTTC.

The chain couples TRBV5-4 to TRBJ2-7; 9 nucleotides line up with TRBD2. Germline loops: CDR1 SGHNT, CDR2 YYREEE (reference sequence). The CDR3 sequence is 14 residues long. V dropped 7 bases and J dropped 0; count of bases not matched to a gene: 5. The CDR3 loop is CASGVAGVSYEQYF. CDR3 nucleotides: TGTGCCAGCGGGGTAGCGGGGGTCTCCTACGAGCAGTACTTC.

V usage is TRBV25-1 and J usage is TRBJ1-3; D call uncertain. V lost 2 bases and J 1 base, leaving 6 bases between the germline ends. The germline gives CDR1 MGHDK, CDR2 SYGVNS. This CDR3 contains 14 residues. The DNA of the CDR3 is TGTGCCAGCAGTGAAGAGAGATCTGGAAACACCATATATTTT. Its protein is CASSEERSGNTIYF.

The chain employs TRBV28 and TRBJ2-5; TRBD1 aligns across 10 bases. TRBJ2-7 explains the end of the DNA better; the J call may be wrong. The CDR3 has 15 residues. Germline V lookup: CDR1 MDHEN, CDR2 SYDVKM. CDR3 sequence reads: CASSPSDRGWYEQYF. For the CDR3, the DNA is TGTGCCAGCAGTCCTTCGGACAGGGGGTGGTACGAGCAGTACTTC.